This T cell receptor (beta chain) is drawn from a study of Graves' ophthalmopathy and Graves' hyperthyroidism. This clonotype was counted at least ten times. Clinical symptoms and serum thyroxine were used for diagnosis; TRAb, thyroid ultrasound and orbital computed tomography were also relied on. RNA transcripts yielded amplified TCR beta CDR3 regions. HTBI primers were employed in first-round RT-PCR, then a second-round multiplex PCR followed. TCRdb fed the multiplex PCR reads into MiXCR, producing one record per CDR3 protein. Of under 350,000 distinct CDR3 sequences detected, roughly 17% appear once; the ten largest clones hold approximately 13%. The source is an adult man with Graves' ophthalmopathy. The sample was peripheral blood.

The CDR3 sequence: CAWSSEQGGNQPQHF. The CDR3 nucleotides are TGTGCCTGGAGCTCGGAGCAGGGAGGCAATCAGCCCCAGCATTTT. This chain links TRBV30 with TRBJ1-5; a possible D gene is TRBD1 (5 bases). Trimming took 3 bases from V and 2 from J, leaving 14 bases between them. Germline V gene sequence: CDR1 GTSNPN, CDR2 SVGIG (reference sequence). The CDR3 loop spans 15 amino acids.